This T cell receptor beta chain was found in a study of blood T cells in healthy people across ages. Study background: For every two T cells, template switching captured about one barcoded beta molecule. Study findings and constraints: Compared with aged donors, long-lived donors showed fewer expanded clones, suggesting selection. Roughly linearly, TCR beta diversity per million T cells fell as age increased.

V was clipped by 0 bases and J by 8 bases; unmatched bases: 8. CDR3 size: 15 residues. CDR1 and CDR2 (germline): DFQATT, SNEGSKA (reference sequence). Samples each yielded at least 5.5 micrograms of total RNA. Sample-barcoded 5' priming and a J-beta primer mix drove a second PCR of roughly 7 to 11 cycles. TCRdb re-called the 5' RACE reads with MiXCR, one entry per CDR3 protein. The repertoire includes 1.5 million to 2 million distinct CDR3 sequences, roughly 27% of them detected once, and over 7% sits in the top ten. Concerning this clonotype: Its antigen is unidentified.

Sample: blood. This sequence joins TRBV20-1 and TRBJ2-1; 9 positions agree with TRBD1. This clonotype was obtained from a woman younger than 45 in good health. CDR3 nucleotides: TGCAGTGCTAGAGATCCGGGGACAGGGATCGATGAGCAGTTCTTC. Protein: CSARDPGTGIDEQFF.